Presented here are 20 T cell receptor beta chains from one specimen sequenced in a study of human T cells and chemical hapten exposure. Via MiXCR, TCRdb re-called the RACE reads, giving one row per CDR3 protein. Among tens of thousands of distinct CDR3 sequences listed, more than 9% were seen once. Sample time point: patch test 1, 2 weeks after DPC sensitization. Treatment defined: therapeutic diphenylcyclopropenone sensitization with weekly scalp DPC. The sequenced sample was whole blood, obtained in connection with sensitization to the hapten diphenylcyclopropenone (DPC). These receptors were obtained from a man in his forties with alopecia areata. Some clones in this sample may be carry-over from other donors' samples.

Many counts were recorded for this clonotype. The chain carries TRBV29-1 and TRBJ1-1; D unresolved. CDR1 SQVTM and CDR2 ANQGSEA come from the germline V gene. The CDR3 loop spans 10 amino acids. Trimming pared 7 bases from V and 6 bases from J, leaving 9 bases between. The CDR3 nucleotides are TGCAGCGCCGTCGGCGCTGAAGCTTTCTTT. Its translation: CSAVGAEAFF. The full variable domain, completed using reference TRBV29-1 and TRBJ1-1, is SAVISQKPSRDICQRGTSLTIQCQVDSQVTMMFWYRQQPGQSLTLIATANQGSEATYESGFVIDKFPISRPNLTFSTLTVSNMSPEDSSIYLCSAVGAEAFFGQGTRLTVV.

In its sample, this clonotype was seen many times. This sequence joins TRBV7-3 and TRBJ1-3; tentative D call: TRBD1 (6 bases). Per the germline V gene, CDR1 is SGHTA and CDR2 is FQGTGA. The CDR3 has 15 amino acids. The ends were cut back, 0 bases at V and 4 bases at J, with 10 bases in the middle. The CDR3 reads CASSLTTGSGNTIYF. In nucleotides, the CDR3 is TGTGCCAGCAGCTTAACGACAGGTTCGGGAAACACCATATATTTT.

This clonotype was found many times. The CDR3 DNA reads TGTGCCAGTAGCCTACAGGGGACCGGGACTGAAGCTTTCTTT. Translated, it gives CASSLQGTGTEAFF. The gene calls are TRBV19 and TRBJ1-1; 7 positions match TRBD1. Losses at the gene ends were 6 bases for V and 5 bases for J; bases not matched to a gene: 9. The length of the CDR3 is 14 residues. The V gene's germline CDR1 is LNHDA and CDR2 SQIVND (reference sequence).

This clonotype occurred many times. This chain links TRBV6-1 with TRBJ1-2; weak D call: TRBD1 (5 bases). This CDR3 is 12 amino acids long. Germline V CDR1 and CDR2: MNHNS, SASEGT. V lost 11 bases and J lost 8, with 18 bases in between. The CDR3 bases are TGTGCCGGGTTTGGAGGGGTTGGCGGCTACACCTTC. Residues: CAGFGGVGGYTF.

The chain has TRBV28 and TRBJ2-1; D might be TRBD2 (5 bases). Per the germline V gene, CDR1 is MDHEN and CDR2 is SYDVKM. The CDR3 consists of 14 residues. Between the trimmed V and J ends, which lost 8 bases and 0 bases, there was a span of 11 bases. The CDR3 reads CASVDYISYNEQFF. CDR3 sequence (DNA): TGTGCCAGCGTAGACTACATCTCCTACAATGAGCAGTTCTTC.

The sample holds a few counts of this clonotype. The CDR3 loop reads CASSFPSGSEVTDTQYF. CDR3 in DNA: TGTGCCAGCAGTTTTCCTAGCGGGAGTGAAGTAACAGATACGCAGTATTTT. The V call is TRBV12-3 or TRBV12-4, the J call TRBJ2-3, with 10 positions matching TRBD2. Unmatched junction bases numbered 9, after V lost 3 bases and J lost 3 bases. The CDR3 covers 17 residues.

In this sample, this clonotype turned up a few times. The chain recombines TRBV19 with TRBJ1-1, with TRBD1 identical over 8 bases. V dropped 3 bases and J dropped 1; count of bases not matched to a gene: 7. The CDR3 has 16 residues. CDR1 is LNHDA, CDR2 SQIVND, per germline (reference sequence). The CDR3 here is CASSISTGARNTEAFF. The CDR3 DNA reads as TGTGCCAGTAGTATTTCGACAGGGGCCAGGAACACTGAAGCTTTCTTT.

This clonotype was counted at least ten times. The rearrangement joins TRBV6-2 or TRBV6-3 to TRBJ2-3; TRBD1 or TRBD2 may be the D gene (5 bases each). Germline lookup yields CDR1 MNHEY and CDR2 SVGEGT. The germline V and J ends were trimmed by 5 bases and 2 bases, with 11 bases remaining between them. The CDR3 totals 14 residues. CDR3 region: CASSPGTSTDTQYF. The CDR3 region has the DNA TGTGCCAGCAGTCCCGGGACCTCCACAGATACGCAGTATTTT.

This clonotype was seen once. The V call is TRBV5-1, the J call TRBJ2-1; 10 nucleotides align to TRBD1. The CDR3 has 15 residues. The V segment lost 5 bases and the J segment 8 bases; nucleotides outside the gene matches: 10. Germline assignment: CDR1 SGHRS and CDR2 YFSETQ. CDR3 sequence reads: CASSGPGTGVDEQFF. CDR3 bases: TGCGCCAGCAGTGGTCCAGGGACAGGGGTCGATGAGCAGTTCTTC.

The rearrangement joins TRBV11-2 to TRBJ2-3; TRBD2 aligns across 13 bases. J lost 5 bases, V lost 5 bases, and 7 bases had no gene match. This CDR3 is built from 16 residues. Germline V lookup: CDR1 SGHAT, CDR2 FQNNGV. The CDR3 loop is CASSRLAGGHQDTQYF. The CDR3 DNA follows: TGTGCCAGCAGCCGACTAGCGGGAGGCCATCAAGATACGCAGTATTTT.

This clonotype showed up many times. This chain uses TRBV4-1 with TRBJ1-5, with 7 bases aligning to TRBD1. Trimming removed 2 bases from V and 6 bases from J; junction bases left unmatched: 7. The germline gives CDR1 MGHRA, CDR2 YSYEKL. This CDR3 has 15 amino acids. CDR3 sequence: CASSQTRQGSQPQHF. As DNA, the CDR3 is TGCGCCAGCAGCCAAACCAGACAGGGCAGTCAGCCCCAGCATTTT.

This chain links TRBV7-2 with TRBJ2-4; D is possibly TRBD2 (7 bases). CDR3 length equals 19 residues. The germline CDR1 and CDR2 sequences are SGHTA and FQGNSA. V dropped 1 base and J dropped 3 bases, with 22 bases sitting between them. The CDR3 loop is CASSLDGGAKFSFKNIQYF. In DNA form, the CDR3 reads TGTGCCAGCAGCTTAGATGGGGGGGCGAAGTTTAGTTTCAAAAACATTCAGTACTTC.

This chain connects TRBV6-5 to TRBJ2-3; 14 bases line up with TRBD2. The V and J ends lost 5 bases and 4 bases, in that order; junction bases with no gene match: 8. The CDR3 covers 17 residues. The germline V gene has CDR1 MNHEY and CDR2 SVGAGI. CDR3 coding DNA: TGTGCCAGCAGTAGCAGACTAGCGGGAGGGAGTGCAGATACGCAGTATTTT. It yields the protein CASSSRLAGGSADTQYF.

This clonotype showed up many times. The chain joins TRBV6-4 to TRBJ2-3, with unresolved D. CDR1 and CDR2 (germline): MRHNA, SNTAGT. V gave up 6 bases and J gave up 0 bases, with 10 bases separating them. The CDR3 covers 14 residues. The CDR3 bases are TGTGCCAGCAGCTCCGACGGGAGCACAGATACGCAGTATTTT. Protein: CASSSDGSTDTQYF.

This clonotype was detected only a few times. V is TRBV15 and J is TRBJ1-5; possible D gene TRBD1, 6 bases. The CDR3 runs to 14 residues. CDR1 LNHNV and CDR2 YYDKDF come from the germline V gene (reference sequence). The V gene lost 3 bases and the J gene lost 6 bases, with 12 bases spanning the gap. CDR3 amino acids: CATSSQGGSQPQHF. In nucleotides, the CDR3 is TGTGCCACCAGCAGCCAAGGGGGGAGTCAGCCCCAGCATTTT.

This clonotype has only a few counts. The rearrangement links TRBV11-2 to TRBJ2-5, with 8 bases fitting TRBD2. In germline, CDR1 is SGHAT, CDR2 FQNNGV. The CDR3 extends over 14 amino acids. V lost 3 bases to trimming and J lost 5 bases; unmatched junction nucleotides: 5. CDR3 in amino acids: CASSLSGSLETQYF. The CDR3 bases are TGTGCCAGCAGCTTGAGCGGGAGCTTGGAGACCCAGTACTTC.

The chain joins TRBV15 to TRBJ2-5; 8 bases agree with TRBD2. Germline V gives CDR1 LNHNV, CDR2 YYDKDF (reference sequence). The CDR3 is made up of 16 amino acids. Trimming at V came to 4 bases and at J to 0 bases, leaving 7 bases not matched to a gene. Here the CDR3 reads CATSTPASGYQETQYF. The CDR3 nucleotides read TGTGCCACCAGCACCCCCGCTAGCGGGTACCAAGAGACCCAGTACTTC.

CDR3 loop: CASSPNSQVETQYF. The DNA of the CDR3 is TGTGCCAGCAGCCCGAACAGCCAAGTGGAGACCCAGTACTTC. V is TRBV11-2 and J is TRBJ2-5, with D hard to call. Looked up from germline, CDR1 is SGHAT and CDR2 is FQNNGV. V was shortened by 5 bases and J by 5 bases, with 15 bases between the two germline ends. The CDR3 spans 14 residues.

This clonotype was seen a handful of times. This sequence joins TRBV2 and TRBJ1-2; D unresolved. CDR3 length: 13 amino acids. V lost 11 bases to trimming and J lost 4 bases, with 17 bases between them. CDR1 is SNHLY and CDR2 is FYNNEI in the germline V gene. CDR3 coding DNA: TGTGCCTCTTCACGGGCTCTGGGCTATGGCTACACCTTC. It is translated as CASSRALGYGYTF. The variable domain in full, completed from reference TRBV2 and TRBJ1-2, reads EPEVTQTPSHQVTQMGQEVILRCVPISNHLYFYWYRQILGQKVEFLVSFYNNEISEKSEIFDDQFSVERPDGSNFTLKIRSTKLEDSAMYFCASSRALGYGYTFGSGTRLTVV.

The rearrangement joins TRBV2 to TRBJ2-7; D is ambiguous. Germline assignment: CDR1 SNHLY and CDR2 FYNNEI. Trimming took off 4 bases at V and 2 bases at J, with 3 bases between the two ends. The CDR3 runs to 11 residues. The CDR3 nucleotides read TGTGCCAGCAGTGTAACCTACGAGCAGTACGTC. It yields the protein CASSVTYEQYV.